The 9 T cell receptor beta chains given below trace back to one sample, sequenced in a study of T-cell memory formation after mild COVID-19. A single record per CDR3 protein comes from TCRdb applying MiXCR to the 5' RACE reads. The sample lists around 300,000 distinct CDR3 sequences, approximately 19% occurring once. Sequencing input: PBMCs or a T cell subset sorted from them (not recorded which). Source of these receptors: a man aged 18 to 29 who had mild COVID-19 (a few samples of this study predate the infection). Cell type and time point are not known.

The J gene is TRBJ1-4, the V gene TRBV29-1, with D possibly matching TRBD1 (6 bases). This CDR3 spans 14 amino acids. V shed 6 bases and J shed 4 bases, with 15 bases lying between them. Germline V gene sequence: CDR1 SQVTM, CDR2 ANQGSEA. The CDR3 sequence: CSVIQGLGNEKLFF. The CDR3 coding sequence is TGCAGCGTGATACAGGGTCTAGGTAATGAAAAACTGTTTTTT.

A few counts support this clonotype. The chain combines TRBV3-1 with TRBJ2-3; the D call may be TRBD1 or TRBD2 (5 bases each). Trimming shortened V by 4 bases and J by 6 bases, and 14 bases separated the two germline ends. Germline V gene sequence: CDR1 LGHDT, CDR2 YNNKEL (reference sequence). The CDR3 spans 14 residues. The DNA of the CDR3 is TGTGCCAGCAGCCGCCGTCCTTGGGGGGATACGCAGTATTTT. It codes for CASSRRPWGDTQYF.

The chain joins TRBV5-1 to TRBJ2-4, with D possibly being TRBD1 (6 bases). Germline V lookup: CDR1 SGHRS, CDR2 YFSETQ. Between the trimmed V and J ends, which lost 0 bases and 8 bases, there was a span of 9 bases. The CDR3 length is 13 residues. In nucleotides, the CDR3 is TGCGCCAGCAGCTTGGGACAGGTGGACATTCAGTACTTC. Translation gives CASSLGQVDIQYF.

The CDR3 DNA is TGCGCCAGCAGATCGGACAGGACCAGGATAGGAGAGACCCAGTACTTC. Translation: CASRSDRTRIGETQYF. The chain links TRBV5-1 to TRBJ2-5, with 7 bases identical to TRBD1. Germline V CDR1 and CDR2: SGHRS, YFSETQ. The CDR3 runs 16 residues. V shed 5 bases and J 4 bases; nucleotides not matched to a gene: 14.

This clonotype has a handful of counts. This rearrangement joins TRBV5-1 to TRBJ1-1, with a possible D match to TRBD1 (5 bases). The CDR3 totals 14 residues. V lost 4 bases and J lost 1, with 11 bases in between. Per germline, CDR1 SGHRS and CDR2 YFSETQ. In DNA, the CDR3 is TGCGCCAGCAGCCTGATCGGGACGAACACTGAAGCTTTCTTT. Protein product: CASSLIGTNTEAFF.

The chain joins TRBV6-2 or TRBV6-3 to TRBJ2-2; TRBD1 is a possible D gene (6 bases). Germline V gene data show CDR1 as MNHEY and CDR2 as SVGEGT. The V end was cut by 6 bases, the J end by 5 bases, with 10 bases between. The CDR3 is made up of 13 amino acids. CDR3 residues: CASRSQGTGELFF. The CDR3 region has the DNA TGTGCCAGCAGATCCCAGGGGACCGGGGAGCTGTTTTTT.

This clonotype was counted a few times. V gene TRBV5-1 combines with J gene TRBJ2-3, with D maybe TRBD2 (6 bases). V was trimmed by 0 bases and J by 2 bases, leaving 7 bases between them. This CDR3 contains 14 residues. Per germline, CDR1 SGHRS and CDR2 YFSETQ. CDR3 protein: CASSLEDYTDTQYF. CDR3 coding DNA: TGCGCCAGCAGCTTGGAGGACTACACAGATACGCAGTATTTT.

The gene calls are TRBV2 and TRBJ2-3; D is undetermined. The CDR3 runs to 12 residues. Trimming pared 7 bases from V and 2 bases from J, leaving 7 bases between. Germline V gene data show CDR1 as SNHLY and CDR2 as FYNNEI. The CDR3, as DNA: TGTGCCAGCACCCCCGTCACAGATACGCAGTATTTT. Protein: CASTPVTDTQYF. Complete variable domain (other parts from reference TRBV2 and TRBJ2-3): EPEVTQTPSHQVTQMGQEVILRCVPISNHLYFYWYRQILGQKVEFLVSFYNNEISEKSEIFDDQFSVERPDGSNFTLKIRSTKLEDSAMYFCASTPVTDTQYFGPGTRLTVL.

This clonotype was found a few times. This chain connects TRBV5-1 to TRBJ1-2, with D unresolved. The CDR3 is 13 residues long. The germline V gene has CDR1 SGHRS and CDR2 YFSETQ. V was cut by 4 bases and J by 6 bases, with 13 bases left in between. The CDR3 nucleotides are TGCGCCAGCAGCCAGCGACTTACCCATGGCTACACCTTC. Its translation is CASSQRLTHGYTF.